The 3 T cell receptor beta chains below were found in one sample sequenced in a study of OX40 agonist ivuxolimab in advanced cancers. Sequencing was performed with immunoSEQ multiplex PCR; in TCRdb, only in-frame clones are kept and a portion is missing. The sample contains around 150,000 clones, 94% of which appear only once. The sample consisted of CD4+ or CD8+ T cells sorted from blood, taken in a trial of the OX40 agonist ivuxolimab. Source of these receptors: an adult with an advanced solid tumor such as melanoma, head and neck, liver or kidney cancer.

This chain joins TRBV19 and TRBJ2-7; 10 bases agree with TRBD1. The CDR3 contains 14 residues. V dropped 7 bases and J dropped 5; count of bases not matched to a gene: 8. Germline CDR1 LNHDA, CDR2 SQIVND (reference sequence). CDR3 DNA sequence: TGTGCCAGTATGGGGACAGGGGCGGTCCACGAGCAGTACTTC. Translating gives CASMGTGAVHEQYF. Looking up the rest from reference TRBV19 and TRBJ2-7 gives the full variable domain: DGGITQSPKYLFRKEGQNVTLSCEQNLNHDAMYWYRQDPGQGLRLIYYSQIVNDFQKGDIAEGYSVSREKKESFPLTVTSAQKNPTAFYLCASMGTGAVHEQYFGPGTRLTVT.

The genes are TRBV7-3 and TRBJ2-1, with TRBD1 matching 9 bases. The J segment lost 1 base and the V segment lost 5 bases, leaving 3 bases of the junction unmatched. Germline loops: CDR1 SGHTA, CDR2 FQGTGA. This CDR3 contains 15 residues. The CDR3 protein is CASSRGQGSYNEQFF. The CDR3 DNA follows: TGTGCCAGCAGCCGCGGACAGGGGTCCTACAATGAGCAGTTCTTC.

This clone was counted once. The gene calls are TRBV10-3 and TRBJ2-4, with a possible D match to TRBD1 (6 bases). The V gene's germline CDR1 is ENHRY and CDR2 SYGVKD. Trimming stripped 4 bases from V and 8 bases from J, with 9 bases between. The CDR3 is 12 residues long. CDR3 bases: TGTGCCATCAGTGGCGAGGGGGACATTCAGTACTTC. Residues: CAISGEGDIQYF.